Only a few counts were recorded for the clone carrying this T cell receptor (beta chain). Its specificity is unknown. The sample is drawn from a study of cytomegalovirus exposure and HLA in healthy donors. In the study overall: Genetic ancestry analysis placed about 76% of the 300 to 500 donors that were genotyped in the Caucasian-associated cluster.

Study-wide points: The study found most TCR sequences rare, yet found some public TCRs in many donors.

The length of the CDR3 is 18 residues. Germline V lookup: CDR1 SEHNR, CDR2 FQNEAQ (reference sequence). Trimming at V came to 5 bases and at J to 5 bases, leaving 9 bases not matched to a gene. This PCR relied on a set of 60 Vbeta primers and 13 Jbeta primers. The method was immunoSEQ multiplex PCR; TCRdb's version includes in-frame clones alone and lacks a portion of them. Here the sample spans over 120,000 clones, approximately 80% being singletons. Sequenced input: PBMCs. This chain joins TRBV7-9 and TRBJ2-2, with 15 bases aligning to TRBD2. The TCR comes from a male donor in good health and CMV-seronegative. The chain's CDR3 is CASSIGLAGGLGTGELFF. CDR3 bases: TGTGCCAGCAGCATCGGACTAGCGGGGGGGCTCGGGACCGGGGAGCTGTTTTTT.